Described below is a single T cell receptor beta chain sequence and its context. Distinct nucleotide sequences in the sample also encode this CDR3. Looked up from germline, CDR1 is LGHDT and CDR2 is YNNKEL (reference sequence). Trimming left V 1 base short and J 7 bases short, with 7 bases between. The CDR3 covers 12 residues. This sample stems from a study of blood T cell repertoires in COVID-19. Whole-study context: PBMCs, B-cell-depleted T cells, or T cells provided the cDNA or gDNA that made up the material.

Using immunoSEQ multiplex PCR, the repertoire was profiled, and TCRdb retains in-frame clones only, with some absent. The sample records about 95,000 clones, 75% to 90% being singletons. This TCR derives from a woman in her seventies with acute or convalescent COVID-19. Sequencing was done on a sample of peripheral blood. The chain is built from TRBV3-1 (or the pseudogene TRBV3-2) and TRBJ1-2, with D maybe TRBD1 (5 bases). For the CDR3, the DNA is TGTGCCAGCAGCCAAGGAAGGGGTGGCTACACCTTC. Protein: CASSQGRGGYTF.